One sample yielded the 18 T cell receptor beta chains listed below, sequenced in a study of CD8 T cells in Susac syndrome. Random-hexamer reverse transcription was applied to roughly 0.5 to 1 ug RNA. TCRdb reprocessed the immunoSEQ multiplex PCR reads with MiXCR, giving one entry per CDR3 protein. This sample has about 50,000 distinct CDR3 sequences, with around 93% found just once. Sequences were obtained from CD8+ T cells from PBMCs. These receptors all come from a human donor with multiple sclerosis.

The chain carries TRBV11-3 and TRBJ2-1; TRBD2 agrees at 11 bases. CDR3 length: 17 residues. The trim removed 4 bases at V and 6 bases at J, leaving 11 bases unmatched. Germline V gene lookup returns CDR1 SGHNT and CDR2 YENEEA. Written as DNA, the CDR3 is TGTGCCAGCAGCTCTAGCGGGGGGAACAGCTTCCGCAATGAGCAGTTCTTC. It specifies CASSSSGGNSFRNEQFF.

The chain couples TRBV1 to TRBJ2-2; the D segment call TRBD1 is taken from the table without a DNA check. TRBV1 is a recognized pseudogene. The CDR3 sequence is 13 residues long. CDR3 nucleotides: TGCACCAGCTCCCCCAGGGAATCCGGGGAGCTGTTTTTT. As protein: CTSSPRESGELFF.

The rearrangement uses TRBV5-1 and TRBJ2-7; D is undetermined. V lost 2 bases, J lost 3 bases, and 12 bases lay in between. From germline, CDR1 is SGHRS and CDR2 YFSETQ. The CDR3 loop spans 14 amino acids. The CDR3 loop is CASSFGQVYYEQYF. The CDR3 DNA reads TGCGCCAGCAGCTTCGGCCAGGTTTACTACGAGCAGTACTTC.

The rearrangement uses TRBV2 and TRBJ1-6, with D unclear. Germline V gene sequence: CDR1 SNHLY, CDR2 FYNNEI. V lost 0 bases to trimming and J lost 10 bases, with 10 bases between them. This CDR3 has 14 amino acids. For the CDR3, the DNA is TGTGCCAGCAGTGAAGCACAGTTCGGGTCACCCCTCCACTTT. This sequence encodes CASSEAQFGSPLHF.

Concerning this clonotype: At one end the junction does not follow the germline gene, possibly because of a read error. The chain recombines TRBV11-2 with TRBJ2-7; maybe TRBD1 (6 bases). Germline values: CDR1 SGHAT, CDR2 FQNNGV. This CDR3 is 15 amino acids long. The CDR3 loop reads CASRLASTGVYEQYF. The CDR3 DNA is TGTGCCAGCAGGTTAGCCTCGACAGGAGTCTACGAGCAGTACTTC. Supplemented by reference TRBV11-2 and TRBJ2-7, the full variable domain reads EAGVAQSPRYKIIEKRQSVAFWCNPISGHATLYWYQQILGQGPKLLIQFQNNGVVDDSQLPKDRFSAERLKGVDSTLKIQPAKLEDSAVYLCASRLASTGVYEQYFGPGTRLTVT.

The chain joins TRBV13 to TRBJ2-1; 9 bases line up with TRBD1. From germline, CDR1 is PRHDT and CDR2 FYEKMQ (reference sequence). V trimming: 0 bases; J trimming: 11 bases; junction bases outside the gene matches: 5. This CDR3 has 14 residues. CDR3 sequence: CASSLGTGGNKQFF. The DNA of the CDR3 is TGTGCCAGCAGCTTAGGGACAGGGGGGAATAAGCAGTTCTTC.

The chain couples TRBV5-6 to TRBJ2-7; possible D gene TRBD2, 5 bases. The CDR3 is 15 residues long. The germline gives CDR1 SGHDT, CDR2 YYEEEE. Trimming removed 4 bases from V and 2 bases from J, with 16 bases in between. The CDR3 loop is CASSPGAAWAYEQYF. In DNA, the CDR3 is TGTGCCAGCAGCCCCGGAGCGGCTTGGGCCTACGAGCAGTACTTC.

V is TRBV30 and J is TRBJ2-2; the D call may be TRBD1 or TRBD2 (6 bases each). V dropped 2 bases and J dropped 6 bases, with 19 bases sitting between them. The V gene's germline CDR1 is GTSNPN and CDR2 SVGIG (reference sequence). CDR3 length: 16 amino acids. CDR3 sequence: CAWSSRDTEHPGELFF. CDR3 nucleotide sequence: TGTGCCTGGAGTTCGCGGGACACTGAGCATCCCGGGGAGCTGTTTTTT.

This chain connects TRBV11-2 to TRBJ2-5, with 7 bases lining up with TRBD2. Germline loops: CDR1 SGHAT, CDR2 FQNNGV. V lost 2 bases to trimming and J lost 3 bases; unmatched junction nucleotides: 6. The CDR3 is 15 amino acids. The CDR3 DNA is TGTGCCAGCAGCTTACCAGCGGGGTATGAAGAGACCCAGTACTTC. Translating it yields CASSLPAGYEETQYF.

In its sample, this clonotype was seen once. This chain links TRBV28 with TRBJ2-4; D perhaps matches TRBD2 (6 bases). The V and J ends lost 1 base and 4 bases respectively, with 11 bases between them. The germline V gene encodes CDR1 MDHEN and CDR2 SYDVKM. This CDR3 comprises 15 residues. The DNA of the CDR3 is TGTGCCAGCAGTTTATTTGCGGGGCCAAAAAACATTCAGTACTTC. Translation: CASSLFAGPKNIQYF.

The rearrangement uses TRBV2 and TRBJ1-4; D is uncertain. With 1 base removed from V and 5 bases from J, the gap between germline ends came to 20 bases. The CDR3 loop spans 18 amino acids. CDR1 and CDR2 (germline): SNHLY, FYNNEI. CDR3: CASSEGRKGRGRNEKLFF. Written as DNA, the CDR3 is TGTGCCAGCAGTGAAGGCCGTAAAGGACGCGGCAGAAATGAAAAACTGTTTTTT.

This clonotype has just one count. The rearrangement uses TRBV27 and TRBJ1-1, with 7 bases matching TRBD1. The V segment lost 4 bases and the J segment 1 base; nucleotides outside the gene matches: 6. The germline V gene has CDR1 MNHEY and CDR2 SMNVEV (reference sequence). The CDR3 contains 15 residues. The CDR3 reads CASSSRQGPNTEAFF. Here the CDR3 DNA reads TGTGCCAGCAGTTCCAGACAGGGACCGAACACTGAAGCTTTCTTT.

The V gene is TRBV28, the J gene TRBJ2-1; possible D gene TRBD2, 6 bases. The V gene lost 5 bases and the J gene lost 5 bases, with 13 bases spanning the gap. The CDR3 loop spans 14 amino acids. Germline V gene data show CDR1 as MDHEN and CDR2 as SYDVKM. The CDR3 sequence is CASSRRGLDNEQFF. CDR3 coding DNA: TGTGCCAGCAGTAGGCGGGGACTTGACAATGAGCAGTTCTTC.

The chain joins TRBV4-3 to TRBJ1-2, with D uncertain. V was trimmed by 1 base and J by 4 bases, leaving 7 bases between them. The CDR3 consists of 13 residues. Per the germline V gene, CDR1 is LGHNA and CDR2 is YSLEER. This CDR3 is CASSQGRGYGYTF. DNA for the CDR3: TGCGCCAGCAGCCAAGGACGGGGCTATGGCTACACCTTC.

The V call is TRBV28, the J call TRBJ1-5, with D unresolved. This CDR3 is built from 15 residues. Germline loops: CDR1 MDHEN, CDR2 SYDVKM. V lost 7 bases and J 0 bases, leaving 13 bases between the germline ends. CDR3 region: CASKEGTYSNQPQHF. In nucleotides, the CDR3 is TGTGCCAGCAAAGAGGGCACCTATAGCAATCAGCCCCAGCATTTT.

This chain links TRBV12-3 or TRBV12-4 with TRBJ1-2; unclear D gene. V gave up 6 bases and J gave up 4 bases, with 12 bases separating them. The CDR3 extends over 13 amino acids. CDR3 DNA: TGTGCCAGCAGCTCTGACGTCCTCTATGGCTACACCTTC. Translated: CASSSDVLYGYTF.

The chain combines TRBV12-3 or TRBV12-4 with TRBJ2-1; perhaps D is TRBD1 or TRBD2 (7 bases each). This CDR3 contains 15 residues. Trimming took 7 bases from V and 3 from J, leaving 16 bases between them. The chain's CDR3 is CASTPGGGGYNEQFF. DNA of the CDR3: TGTGCCAGCACCCCAGGGGGGGGAGGCTACAATGAGCAGTTCTTC.

The rearrangement joins TRBV9 to TRBJ1-1; a possible D gene is TRBD1 (6 bases). V was cut by 5 bases and J by 6 bases, with 17 bases left in between. Per the germline V gene, CDR1 is SGDLS and CDR2 is YYNGEE. The length of the CDR3 is 14 residues. The CDR3 loop reads CASRMDSRDAEAFF. DNA for the CDR3: TGTGCCAGCAGGATGGACAGTCGCGACGCTGAAGCTTTCTTT.